The 18 T cell receptor beta chains below were found in one sample sequenced in a study of a mutant IDH1 vaccine in newly diagnosed glioma. Only in-frame clones appear in the TCRdb table, and some are missing; sequencing was by immunoSEQ multiplex PCR. The data show 45,000 to 55,000 clones, around 78% seen once. The antigens these receptors bind are not known. Documented time point: week 35, safety follow-up. The vaccine gave 300 ug of a 20-mer mutant IDH1 peptide subcutaneously per dose. The source was PBMCs, collected from a glioma patient whose treatment included an IDH1 peptide vaccine. The receptors were sampled from a man aged 35-49 years with glioma.

CDR3 sequence reads: CASSLRGYRTGELFF. The CDR3 bases are TGTGCCAGCAGCTTAAGGGGGTACAGGACCGGGGAGCTGTTTTTT. The chain links TRBV7-6 to TRBJ2-2, with D possibly being TRBD1 (6 bases). The length of the CDR3 is 15 residues. Germline lookup yields CDR1 SGHVS and CDR2 FNYEAQ. Trimming removed 2 bases at V and 5 bases at J, with 12 bases between.

By proportion, this clone is medium-sized. This chain uses TRBV5-8 with TRBJ2-3; 11 nucleotides align to TRBD2. V shed 0 bases, J shed 4 bases, and the junction held 7 bases outside the gene matches. The V gene's germline CDR1 is SGHTS and CDR2 YDEGEE. This CDR3 is built from 17 residues. The CDR3 here is CASSLAMTSGTADTQYF. CDR3 coding DNA: TGTGCCAGCAGCTTGGCGATGACTAGCGGGACCGCAGATACGCAGTATTTT.

The chain has TRBV7-9 and TRBJ1-6; TRBD1 agrees at 9 bases. The CDR3 is 17 residues long. Looked up from germline, CDR1 is SEHNR and CDR2 is FQNEAQ (reference sequence). Germline trimming cut 1 base from V and 7 bases from J; bases unmatched to any gene: 8. The CDR3 spells CASSLGLDRGGNSPLHF. The CDR3 coding sequence is TGTGCCAGCAGCTTAGGGTTGGACAGGGGAGGAAATTCACCCCTCCACTTT.

The rearrangement joins TRBV19 to TRBJ2-1; tentatively, D is TRBD1 or TRBD2 (5 bases each). V lost 3 bases and J lost 10, with 19 bases in between. The germline CDR1 and CDR2 sequences are LNHDA and SQIVND (reference sequence). The CDR3 extends over 15 amino acids. DNA for the CDR3: TGTGCCAGTAGTATGTCTCTGGGGGTAAGGGGCGAGCAGTTCTTC. This sequence encodes CASSMSLGVRGEQFF. Full variable domain (rest looked up from reference TRBV19 and TRBJ2-1): DGGITQSPKYLFRKEGQNVTLSCEQNLNHDAMYWYRQDPGQGLRLIYYSQIVNDFQKGDIAEGYSVSREKKESFPLTVTSAQKNPTAFYLCASSMSLGVRGEQFFGPGTRLTVL.

This clone was picked up one time. The chain is built from TRBV11-2 and TRBJ2-7; 8 nucleotides line up with TRBD1. V shed 2 bases, J shed 1 base, and the junction held 4 bases outside the gene matches. Germline assignment: CDR1 SGHAT and CDR2 FQNNGV. The CDR3 spans 15 residues. The CDR3 reads CASSLIGTGSYEQYF. For the CDR3, the DNA is TGTGCCAGCAGCTTAATCGGGACAGGATCCTACGAGCAGTACTTC.

This clone was picked up many times. The chain is built from TRBV25-1 and TRBJ1-2; D ambiguous. This CDR3 is 13 amino acids long. Trimming took 7 bases from V and 2 from J, leaving 11 bases between them. In germline, CDR1 is MGHDK, CDR2 SYGVNS. The CDR3 loop is CASTSNSNYGYTF. CDR3 coding DNA: TGTGCCAGCACGAGTAACTCGAACTATGGCTACACCTTC.

The rearrangement uses TRBV7-6 and TRBJ1-2; TRBD1 matches 8 bases. V lost 3 bases, J lost 8 bases, and 11 bases stayed unmatched. This CDR3 has 15 amino acids. From germline, CDR1 is SGHVS and CDR2 FNYEAQ. The DNA for the CDR3 is TGTGCCAGCAGCTTGCCCGGGACAGGAGGAGGGGGCTACACCTTC. It translates to CASSLPGTGGGGYTF.

Only a few counts were recorded for this clone. The chain links TRBV19 to TRBJ1-5; the D gene is possibly TRBD1 (6 bases). Between the trimmed V and J ends, which lost 6 bases and 1 base, there was a span of 13 bases. The V gene's germline CDR1 is LNHDA and CDR2 SQIVND (reference sequence). This CDR3 is built from 15 residues. The CDR3 nucleotides read TGTGCCAGTAGAACCCACAGGGAAAGCAATCAGCCCCAGCATTTT. This sequence encodes CASRTHRESNQPQHF.

This clone was observed a handful of times. The V gene is TRBV4-1, the J gene TRBJ2-1; 8 bases line up with TRBD2. This CDR3 spans 18 amino acids. CDR1 is MGHRA and CDR2 is YSYEKL in the germline V gene. Trimming took 3 bases from V and 0 from J; bases not matched to a gene: 10. In DNA, the CDR3 is TGCGCCAGCAGCCAGGCCGACCTTCTAGCGGGCTCCTACAATGAGCAGTTCTTC. Translation gives CASSQADLLAGSYNEQFF.

The CDR3, as DNA: TGTGCCAGCAGCTTGGCCCGGGCAGAAGAGACCCAGTACTTC. This sequence encodes CASSLARAEETQYF. The chain recombines TRBV5-4 with TRBJ2-5; D is unclear. Germline CDR1 and CDR2: SGHNT and YYREEE (reference sequence). This CDR3 comprises 14 residues. V was trimmed by 0 bases and J by 3 bases, leaving 9 bases between them.

The rearrangement links TRBV10-2 to TRBJ1-1; no clear D. This CDR3 has 12 residues. V lost 8 bases to trimming and J lost 6 bases, with 13 bases between them. Per the germline V gene, CDR1 is WSHSY and CDR2 is SAAADI. CDR3 protein: CASGGRRAEAFF. CDR3 nucleotide sequence: TGCGCCAGCGGCGGGCGGCGCGCTGAAGCTTTCTTT.

V and J are TRBV5-8 and TRBJ1-2; D may be TRBD1 (5 bases). Deletions cut 4 bases from V and 5 bases from J, with 18 bases between. The germline V gene encodes CDR1 SGHTS and CDR2 YDEGEE. CDR3 length equals 15 residues. The CDR3 here is CASSPDTLKGYGYTF. CDR3 DNA: TGTGCCAGCAGCCCGGACACTTTGAAAGGGTATGGCTACACCTTC.

The rearrangement uses TRBV7-8 and TRBJ1-5, with 7 bases aligning to TRBD1. V dropped 2 bases and J dropped 6; count of bases not matched to a gene: 19. Germline assignment: CDR1 SGHVS and CDR2 FQNEAQ. CDR3 size: 19 residues. The CDR3 DNA follows: TGTGCCAGCAGCTTAACCTCCTTCCCCGACAGGGCTCGGCGTCAGCCCCAGCATTTT. Protein sequence: CASSLTSFPDRARRQPQHF.

This chain links TRBV11-2 with TRBJ2-2, with D perhaps assigned TRBD1 or TRBD2 (5 bases each). Deletions cut 11 bases from V and 6 bases from J, with 22 bases between. Germline V gene lookup returns CDR1 SGHAT and CDR2 FQNNGV. The CDR3 spans 15 residues. The CDR3 region is CAHPGSGLAAGELFF. The CDR3 nucleotides are TGTGCCCACCCGGGGTCAGGGTTGGCGGCCGGGGAGCTGTTTTTT.

This clone occurred once. The V call is TRBV12-5, the J call TRBJ2-2, with D possibly TRBD1 on 7 matching bases. The CDR3 extends over 16 amino acids. Trimming shortened V by 1 base and J by 4 bases, and 13 bases separated the two germline ends. Germline-derived CDR1 and CDR2 are LGHNT and FRNRAP. The CDR3 spells CASGLDQGGATGELFF. Here the CDR3 DNA reads TGTGCTAGTGGTTTGGACCAGGGGGGCGCCACCGGGGAGCTGTTTTTT.

This clone came up once. The chain combines TRBV11-2 with TRBJ2-4, with a weak D call TRBD2 (5 bases). The CDR3 runs to 14 residues. CDR1 is SGHAT and CDR2 is FQNNGV in the germline V gene. V lost 4 bases, J lost 5 bases, and 12 bases lay in between. The CDR3 reads CASSSAGNQNIQYF. Here the CDR3 DNA reads TGTGCCAGCAGCTCGGCCGGGAATCAAAACATTCAGTACTTC.

The chain uses TRBV30 and TRBJ1-1; D remains unclear. V gave up 0 bases and J gave up 1 base, with 3 bases separating them. The germline CDR1 and CDR2 sequences are GTSNPN and SVGIG (reference sequence). CDR3 length: 12 amino acids. Here the CDR3 reads CAWSVGNTEAFF. The CDR3 DNA follows: TGTGCCTGGAGTGTAGGGAACACTGAAGCTTTCTTT. The full variable domain, its missing parts supplied by reference TRBV30 and TRBJ1-1, is SQTIHQWPATLVQPVGSPLSLECTVEGTSNPNLYWYRQAAGRGLQLLFYSVGIGQISSEVPQNLSASRPQDRQFILSSKKLLLSDSGFYLCAWSVGNTEAFFGQGTRLTVV.

J is TRBJ2-1 and V is TRBV5-4; 7 positions agree with TRBD1. The CDR3 is 13 residues long. Germline lookup yields CDR1 SGHNT and CDR2 YYREEE (reference sequence). V lost 4 bases to trimming and J lost 8 bases; unmatched junction nucleotides: 6. The CDR3 reads CASSRQGADEQFF. For the CDR3, the DNA is TGTGCCAGCAGCCGACAGGGTGCCGATGAGCAGTTCTTC.